Here is one T cell receptor (beta chain) with its context. Its antigen is not known. The data derive from a study of PD-1 blockade in classical Hodgkin lymphoma. Study overall: Nivolumab dosed at 3 mg/kg went to patients intravenously every 2 weeks.

Autologous stem cell transplantation was followed by relapse in every patient, and brentuximab vedotin exposure varied. CD4+ T cells were purified from thawed PBMCs by negative selection. Clones were sequenced by immunoSEQ multiplex PCR, and TCRdb holds only the in-frame ones, with some missing. The sample holds around 4,200 clones, 80% to 90% seen once. This CDR3 is 15 amino acids long. Germline V gene data show CDR1 as SGHTA and CDR2 as FQGNSA. Trimming cost V 5 bases and J 4 bases; bases outside gene matches: 9. Whole-study findings and limits: Complete responders had baseline diversity similar to newly diagnosed patients. With CD4+ cells, TCR diversity rose significantly by C4D1, but not with CD8+ cells. Newly diagnosed patients reportedly trailed healthy donors in baseline TCR diversity.

The source material was CD4+ T cells from blood, sampled at baseline. This clonotype was sampled from a human donor with classical Hodgkin lymphoma. The chain carries TRBV7-2 and TRBJ1-1; 8 bases agree with TRBD1. This CDR3 reads CASSRTGTGLTEAFF. DNA for the CDR3: TGTGCCAGCAGCAGAACCGGGACAGGTCTCACTGAAGCTTTCTTT.